This T cell receptor (beta chain) was profiled in a study of blood T cell repertoires in COVID-19. Study-level background: COVID-19 samples, acute and convalescent, were from the United States, Italy and Spain. The cDNA or gDNA used as material had been derived from T cells, B-cell-depleted T cells, or PBMCs.

Trimming cost V 0 bases and J 8 bases; bases outside gene matches: 8. Per the germline V gene, CDR1 is LGHNA and CDR2 is YSLEER. The CDR3 consists of 16 residues. Original data processing: Researchers report that nucleated cell counts were estimated from reference gene primer amplification. Using immunoSEQ multiplex PCR, the repertoire was profiled, and TCRdb retains in-frame clones only, with some absent. V, J and clone size are those of that table, while D and trimming were read from the DNA. The sample shows more than 60,000 clones, more than 70% of them seen only once. Material: peripheral blood. This receptor was identified in a man in his 60s with acute or convalescent COVID-19. The V call is TRBV4-3, the J call TRBJ2-3, with 10 bases identical to TRBD2. For the CDR3, the DNA is TGCGCCAGCAGCCAAGATAGGAGTAGCGGGGGGCTTACGCAGTATTTT. It encodes CASSQDRSSGGLTQYF.